These T cell receptor beta chains were read from a single sample in a study of T cells in Graves' hyperthyroidism and ophthalmopathy. TCRdb processed the multiplex PCR reads anew with MiXCR; each CDR3 protein has one entry. The data show about 200,000 distinct CDR3 sequences, about a sixth seen once. The sequenced sample was blood. These receptors originate from a woman aged 50 to 60 with Graves' hyperthyroidism. Both conserved end residues are part of each CDR3. D genes are given only for firm matches. Only some rows state a clone size, as once, few, many or a class for expanded clones.

v_call	cdr3_length	j_call	d_call	clone_size	cdr3_aa	cdr3_nt
TRBV20-1	16	TRBJ2-1	TRBD1	.	CSARGQGENSYNEQFF	TGCAGTGCTAGAGGACAGGGGGAAAACTCCTACAATGAGCAGTTCTTC
TRBV30	16	TRBJ2-3	TRBD2	few	CAWRGRLAGDTDTQYF	TGTGCCTGGAGGGGACGACTAGCGGGGGACACAGATACGCAGTATTTT
TRBV4-2	16	TRBJ1-1	.	many	CASSQGPQGPSTEAFF	TGTGCCAGCAGCCAAGGACCGCAGGGGCCCAGCACTGAAGCTTTCTTT
TRBV2	15	TRBJ2-1	TRBD2	many	CASSVRLAGPNEQFF	TGTGCCAGCAGTGTCCGGCTAGCGGGCCCCAATGAGCAGTTCTTC
TRBV29-1	11	TRBJ1-1	.	.	CSVVPVNEAFF	TGCAGCGTTGTACCGGTCAATGAAGCTTTCTTT
TRBV12-5	16	TRBJ2-7	TRBD2	few	CASGAPGGAVEVEQYF	TGTGCTAGTGGTGCCCCGGGGGGGGCGGTGGAAGTGGAGCAGTACTTC
TRBV9	12	TRBJ2-1	.	.	CASSVAGYEQFF	TGTGCCAGCAGCGTAGCAGGGTATGAGCAGTTCTTC
TRBV9	17	TRBJ2-6	TRBD1	.	CASSSRDSRSGANVLTF	TGTGCCAGCAGTTCACGGGACAGCCGCTCTGGGGCCAACGTCCTGACTTTC
TRBV15	14	TRBJ1-5	TRBD1	few	CATSRDRGNQPQHF	TGTGCCACCAGCAGGGACAGGGGCAATCAGCCCCAGCATTTT
TRBV28	16	TRBJ2-5	TRBD1	many	CASSSQDRVKRETQYF	TGTGCCAGCAGTTCCCAGGACAGGGTGAAAAGGGAGACCCAGTACTTC
TRBV2	16	TRBJ2-6	.	.	CASSLSRGPGANVLTF	TGTGCCAGCAGTCTATCCAGGGGTCCTGGGGCCAACGTCCTGACTTTC
TRBV6-1	11	TRBJ1-4	.	.	CATRGNEKLFF	TGTGCCACCAGAGGCAATGAAAAACTGTTTTTT
TRBV9	18	TRBJ2-3	.	.	CASSVVHGEWASTDTQYF	TGTGCCAGCAGCGTAGTTCACGGGGAGTGGGCTAGCACAGATACGCAGTATTTT
TRBV13	14	TRBJ1-2	TRBD1	.	CASSPQGQGYGYTF	TGTGCCAGCAGCCCACAAGGACAGGGGTATGGCTACACCTTC
TRBV20-1	13	TRBJ2-7	.	many	CSAREGFSYEQYF	TGCAGTGCTAGAGAGGGGTTCTCCTACGAGCAGTACTTC
TRBV7-9	14	TRBJ2-7	.	.	CASALSVIGSEQYF	TGTGCCAGCGCCCTTAGCGTTATCGGCAGCGAGCAGTACTTC
TRBV30	14	TRBJ1-1	.	.	CAWSVGRKNTEAFF	TGTGCCTGGAGTGTTGGGCGGAAGAACACTGAAGCTTTCTTT
TRBV20-1	13	TRBJ2-1	.	many	CSAKSPGFNEQFF	TGCAGTGCTAAGTCCCCAGGGTTCAATGAGCAGTTCTTC
TRBV11-1	15	TRBJ2-7	.	few	CASEDPGGTPYEQYF	TGTGCCAGCGAAGATCCTGGTGGGACCCCCTACGAGCAGTACTTC
TRBV6-1	16	TRBJ2-7	.	many	CASSEGQGRRSGEQYF	TGTGCCAGCAGTGAAGGACAAGGGAGGCGGAGCGGGGAGCAGTACTTC
TRBV27	14	TRBJ1-4	TRBD1	.	CASGWTGINEKLFF	TGTGCCAGCGGGTGGACAGGGATTAATGAAAAACTGTTTTTT
TRBV6-1	18	TRBJ1-2	.	many	CASRGGGDRTDAYYGYTF	TGTGCCAGCAGGGGGGGGGGAGACAGGACCGACGCTTACTATGGCTACACCTTC
TRBV27	15	TRBJ1-2	TRBD1	once	CASRPGTGYNYGYTF	TGTGCCAGCAGACCAGGGACAGGATATAACTATGGCTACACCTTC
TRBV12-3/TRBV12-4	14	TRBJ2-2	.	many	CASILEGNTGELFF	TGTGCCAGCATCCTAGAGGGAAACACCGGGGAGCTGTTTTTT
TRBV6-1	13	TRBJ2-2	.	.	CASSDRSTGELFF	TGTGCCAGCAGTGATCGATCCACCGGGGAGCTGTTTTTT
TRBV7-9	14	TRBJ2-3	TRBD2	.	CATTGTRTSDTQYF	TGTGCCACGACCGGGACTAGGACGTCAGATACGCAGTATTTT
TRBV6-1	15	TRBJ1-5	.	.	CASLSQRGVDQPQHF	TGTGCCAGCCTTAGTCAGAGGGGAGTCGATCAGCCCCAGCATTTT
TRBV5-6	17	TRBJ2-3	TRBD2	few	CASSLRLAAASTDTQYF	TGTGCCAGCAGTCTTAGACTAGCGGCCGCTAGCACAGATACGCAGTATTTT
TRBV27	15	TRBJ2-1	TRBD2	many	CASLSGTSGRDEQFF	TGTGCCAGCCTTAGCGGGACTAGCGGGAGGGATGAGCAGTTCTTC
TRBV11-2	13	TRBJ2-1	.	many	CASSRTANNEQFF	TGTGCCAGCAGCCGGACAGCTAACAATGAGCAGTTCTTC
TRBV5-1	16	TRBJ2-7	TRBD2	many	CASSPTLVAGSYEQYF	TGCGCCAGCAGCCCCACCCTGGTAGCGGGATCCTACGAGCAGTACTTC
TRBV12-3/TRBV12-4	12	TRBJ2-1	.	few	CASINLLGEQFF	TGTGCCAGCATTAACCTCCTGGGTGAGCAGTTCTTC
TRBV12-3/TRBV12-4	11	TRBJ1-1	.	.	CASSGGSGAFF	TGTGCCAGCAGTGGGGGATCCGGGGCTTTCTTT
TRBV27	14	TRBJ1-2	.	.	CASSLSLDSDGYTF	TGTGCCAGCAGTTTATCGCTGGACAGCGATGGCTACACCTTC
TRBV20-1	15	TRBJ2-7	.	.	CSASLGGAPLGEQYF	TGCAGTGCTAGTTTGGGGGGAGCCCCCTTGGGCGAGCAGTACTTC
TRBV11-3	19	TRBJ2-1	TRBD2	many	CASSLDSPSGSTLYNEQFF	TGTGCCAGCAGCTTAGATTCCCCTAGCGGGAGTACACTATACAATGAGCAGTTCTTC
TRBV9	13	TRBJ2-1	.	many	CASSVTGNNEQFF	TGTGCCAGCAGCGTTACAGGGAACAATGAGCAGTTCTTC
TRBV6-1	15	TRBJ2-2	TRBD1	few	CASSKGQYTFRELFF	TGTGCCAGCAGCAAGGGACAGTATACTTTTAGGGAGCTGTTTTTT
TRBV6-1	15	TRBJ2-2	TRBD2	.	CASSETSADTGELFF	TGTGCCAGCAGTGAGACTAGCGCCGACACCGGGGAGCTGTTTTTT
TRBV6-1	11	TRBJ2-5	.	.	CASSDLVTQYF	TGTGCCAGCAGTGATCTAGTTACCCAGTACTTC
TRBV5-1	15	TRBJ2-7	TRBD2	many	CASSLGGTRNDEQYF	TGCGCCAGCAGCTTGGGGGGGACTAGAAACGACGAGCAGTACTTC
TRBV28	14	TRBJ2-1	TRBD2	many	CASRSGTSFNEQFF	TGTGCCAGCAGATCCGGGACTAGCTTCAATGAGCAGTTCTTC